The clone carrying this T cell receptor (beta chain) was counted at least ten times. Antigen unknown. The entry originates in a study of T-cell reconstitution after alpha-beta-depleted transplantation in children. Study-level findings and limits: One year post-transplant, T-cell counts and diversity were largely derived from T cells produced anew. Several hundred graft clones that had expanded were reportedly the source of alpha-beta T cells about two months after transplant.

Using unique molecular identifiers, the investigators prepared the TCRbeta library. TCRdb re-called the PCR reads through MiXCR, storing one row per CDR3 protein. This table has 500,000 or so distinct CDR3 sequences, about 10% appearing once. V dropped 5 bases and J dropped 2 bases, with 8 bases sitting between them. Germline V gene lookup returns CDR1 SGHVS and CDR2 FQNEAQ. The CDR3 is made up of 13 amino acids. This sample comprised PBMCs, mostly from graft donor cells, obtained 180 days after TCRalphabeta/CD19-depleted stem cell transplant. This rearrangement joins TRBV7-8 to TRBJ2-3; no firm D call. The origin of this receptor is a female patient aged 2-9 years who had a stem cell transplant for aplastic anemia, so the T cells may come from the graft donor. This CDR3 is CASSHRPTDTQYF. CDR3 nucleotide sequence: TGTGCCAGCAGCCACCGACCCACAGATACGCAGTATTTT. Based on the CDR3 plus reference TRBV7-8 and TRBJ2-3, the full variable domain is GAGVSQSPRYKVAKRGQDVALRCDPISGHVSLFWYQQALGQGPEFLTYFQNEAQLDKSGLPSDRFFAERPEGSVSTLKIQRTQQEDSAVYLCASSHRPTDTQYFGPGTRLTVL.